This TCR beta chain was found in a study of blood T cell repertoires in COVID-19 (dated by TCRdb to the early 2020s). Study-wide context: Collaborator samples came from the United States, Italy and Spain and covered acute and convalescent phases of COVID-19. The prospective study material was composed of cDNA or gDNA derived from T cells, B-cell-depleted T cells, or PBMCs. Deeply sampled blood TCRbeta repertoires from subjects exposed to, actively infected with, or recovered from COVID-19 were included in the dataset. The repertoires were released in a freely available public database intended as a resource for research on the immune response to SARS-CoV-2. Samples came from the ongoing ImmuneRACE study (first 160 participants) plus 1,254 subjects from 6 global collaborators. Nearly every sample came with metadata listing a de-identified subject ID, COVID-19 status, age in years and sex. HLA class I and class II types, where available, came from metadata supplied by the sample provider rather than from assay-based typing. What the work shows at the level of the full study, not this receptor alone: Clinical and demographic metadata were provided uncurated, with the amount varying by source and participant.

Note on this clone: There is no known antigen for this receptor. No per-base quality is available; no much larger clone lies one base away.

TCRbeta CDR3 regions were amplified from genomic DNA by means of the immunoSEQ Assay, a bias-controlled multiplex PCR. The paper's processing steps were these. Nucleated cell counts per sample were estimated from amplification of reference gene primers within the assay. To quantify the absolute abundance of each unique TCRbeta CDR3 rearrangement, sequence reads were collapsed and filtered. For each sample, productive Simpson clonality was calculated as the square root of Simpson's diversity index over productive rearrangements. Sourced from immuneACCESS, this table was stored by TCRdb with only in-frame sequences that have V and J called. A share of the clones is absent; for the studies checked, an unresolved V gene accounts for under half, and the remainder has no known explanation. V, J and clone size were drawn from that table, and D and trimming were deduced from the DNA. This sample has roughly 180,000 clones in its table, and less than 95% of those were observed once. The ten largest clonotypes hold roughly 0.76% of the sample.

At one collaborating source in Seattle, patients were enrolled during active infection and were followed longitudinally through the course of disease. Whole blood was collected in K2EDTA tubes by collaborating institutions according to the institutions' own protocols. For TCRbeta analysis, collaborators shipped samples in one of three forms: frozen whole blood, isolated PBMCs, or DNA extracted from either of those sample types. The CDR3 measures 15 amino acids from cysteine to phenylalanine. The retained sequence is limited to the CDR3, 45 bases, with the frame set at the first base. V loses 5 bases of germline sequence and J loses 4 bases, and the interval between the two ends is 15 bases. The germline V gene (reference sequence) yields MNHEY for CDR1 and SMNVEV for CDR2.

The sequence links TRBV27 to TRBJ2-1; tentative D gene TRBD2, with 6 bases matching. The TCR was taken from a young man with COVID-19, enrolled during active disease. The sample comprised peripheral blood. The CDR3 corresponds to CASSPGLKYYNEQFF. The DNA sequence reads TGTGCCAGCAGTCCCGGACTAAAATATTACAATGAGCAGTTCTTC.